This TCR beta chain comes out of a study of immune evolution from preneoplasia to lung adenocarcinoma. Trimming left V 4 bases short and J 4 bases short, with 20 bases between. This CDR3 contains 16 residues. The germline V gene encodes CDR1 SQVTM and CDR2 ANQGSEA. Sequencing used immunoSEQ multiplex PCR; TCRdb keeps in-frame clones, though not all of them. The sample holds around 5,000 clones, around 87% seen once. The genes are TRBV29-1 and TRBJ1-3; a weak D match, TRBD1 (5 bases). The clonotype originates from a person in their fifties with lung adenocarcinoma. Sample: FFPE invasive lung adenocarcinoma tissue. The CDR3: CSVAGLGPSSGNTIYF. CDR3 bases: TGCAGCGTTGCCGGCCTGGGACCAAGCAGCGGAAACACCATATATTTT.